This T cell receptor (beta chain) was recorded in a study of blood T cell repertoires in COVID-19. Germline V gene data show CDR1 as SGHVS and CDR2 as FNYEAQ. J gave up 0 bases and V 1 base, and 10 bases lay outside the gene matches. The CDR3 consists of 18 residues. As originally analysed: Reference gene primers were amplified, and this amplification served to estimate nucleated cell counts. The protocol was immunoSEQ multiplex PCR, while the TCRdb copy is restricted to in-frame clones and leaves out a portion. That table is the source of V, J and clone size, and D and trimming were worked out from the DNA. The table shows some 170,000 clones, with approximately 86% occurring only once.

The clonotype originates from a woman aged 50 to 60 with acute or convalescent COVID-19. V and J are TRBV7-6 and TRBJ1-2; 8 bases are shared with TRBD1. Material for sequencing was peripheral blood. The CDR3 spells CASSLESAGGLANYGYTF. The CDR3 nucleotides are TGTGCCAGCAGCTTAGAATCGGCAGGGGGCTTAGCTAACTATGGCTACACCTTC.